The 2 T cell receptor beta chains below come from one sample, sequenced in a study of blood T cell repertoires in COVID-19. Method: immunoSEQ multiplex PCR; TCRdb's copy keeps in-frame clones and lacks some. The data show tens of thousands of clones, with approximately 80% seen just once and about 12% held by the top ten. Specimen: peripheral blood. Every receptor here comes from a human donor in a cohort sampled during active COVID-19.

V gene TRBV5-4 combines with J gene TRBJ1-1, with 7 bases matching TRBD1. CDR3 size: 15 residues. V shed 4 bases, J shed 0 bases, and the junction held 6 bases outside the gene matches. Germline lookup yields CDR1 SGHNT and CDR2 YYREEE (reference sequence). CDR3: CASSPRQGLNTEAFF. In DNA form, the CDR3 reads TGTGCCAGCAGCCCCCGACAGGGCCTGAACACTGAAGCTTTCTTT.

This chain links TRBV5-1 with TRBJ2-1; 9 bases fit TRBD1. Germline V lookup: CDR1 SGHRS, CDR2 YFSETQ. V lost 4 bases to trimming and J lost 4 bases; unmatched junction nucleotides: 3. The CDR3 contains 14 residues. The DNA of the CDR3 is TGCGCCAGCAGCCGGGGACAGGGATACAATGAGCAGTTCTTC. As protein: CASSRGQGYNEQFF.